Sequencing of this T cell receptor beta chain was carried out in a study of blood T cell repertoires in COVID-19. Overall study: Some COVID-19 samples were acute and others convalescent; all came from the United States, Italy and Spain. The cDNA or gDNA used as material had been derived from T cells, B-cell-depleted T cells, or PBMCs.

Under the authors' procedure: By means of reference gene primer amplification, nucleated cell counts were estimated. Measured with immunoSEQ multiplex PCR; TCRdb has only the in-frame clones, and not every one. V, J and clone size derive from that table, while D and trimming were established from the DNA sequence. The repertoire holds around 180,000 clones, with around 79% as singletons. Germline V gene sequence: CDR1 SGHRS, CDR2 YFSETQ. CDR3 length: 15 residues. Losses at the gene ends were 4 bases for V and 4 bases for J; bases not matched to a gene: 4. The sequenced material came from peripheral blood. The TCR was taken from a man aged 60 to 69 with active or convalescent COVID-19. The genes are TRBV5-1 and TRBJ2-1, with 11 positions matching TRBD2. CDR3 sequence: CASSPGTSGYNEQFF. CDR3 DNA: TGCGCCAGCAGCCCGGGGACTAGCGGTTACAATGAGCAGTTCTTC.